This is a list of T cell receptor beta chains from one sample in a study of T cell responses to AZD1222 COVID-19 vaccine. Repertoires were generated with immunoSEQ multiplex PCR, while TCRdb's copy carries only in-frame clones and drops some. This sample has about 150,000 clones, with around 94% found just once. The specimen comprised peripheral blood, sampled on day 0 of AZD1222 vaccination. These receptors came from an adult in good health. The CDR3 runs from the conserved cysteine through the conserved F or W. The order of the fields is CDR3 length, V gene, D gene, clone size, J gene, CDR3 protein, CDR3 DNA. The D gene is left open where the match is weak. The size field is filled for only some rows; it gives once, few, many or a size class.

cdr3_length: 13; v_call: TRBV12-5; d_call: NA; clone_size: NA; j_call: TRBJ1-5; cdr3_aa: CASGALLNQPQHF; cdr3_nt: TGTGCTAGTGGCGCACTTCTCAATCAGCCCCAGCATTTT
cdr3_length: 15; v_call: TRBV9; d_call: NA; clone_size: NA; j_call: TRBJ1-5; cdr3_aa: CASSVDVNSNQPQHF; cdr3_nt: TGTGCCAGCAGCGTAGATGTAAATAGCAATCAGCCCCAGCATTTT
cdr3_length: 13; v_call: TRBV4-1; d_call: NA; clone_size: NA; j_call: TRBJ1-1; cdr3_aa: CASSQDIYLEAFF; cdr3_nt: TGCGCCAGCAGCCAAGACATCTATCTTGAAGCTTTCTTT
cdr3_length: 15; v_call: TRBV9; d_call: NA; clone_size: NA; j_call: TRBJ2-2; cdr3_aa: CASSVDQRDTGELFF; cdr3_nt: TGTGCCAGCAGCGTAGATCAGAGGGACACCGGGGAGCTGTTTTTT
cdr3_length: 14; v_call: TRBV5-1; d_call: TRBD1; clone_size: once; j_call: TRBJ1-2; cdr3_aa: CASSFDRGSYGYTF; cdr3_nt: TGCGCCAGCAGCTTTGACAGGGGGAGCTATGGCTACACCTTC
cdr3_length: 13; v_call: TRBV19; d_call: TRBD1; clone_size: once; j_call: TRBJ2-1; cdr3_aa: CASSLGQGYQQFF; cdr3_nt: TGTGCCAGTAGTTTGGGACAGGGGTATCAGCAGTTCTTC
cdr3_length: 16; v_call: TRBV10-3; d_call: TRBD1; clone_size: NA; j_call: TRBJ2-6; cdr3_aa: CAISDRDRAGANVLTF; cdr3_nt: TGTGCCATCAGTGATCGGGACAGGGCTGGGGCCAACGTCCTGACTTTC
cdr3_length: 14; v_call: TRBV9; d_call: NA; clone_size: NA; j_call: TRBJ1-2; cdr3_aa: CASTRGGTNYGYTF; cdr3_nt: TGTGCCAGCACCAGGGGAGGGACTAACTATGGCTACACCTTC
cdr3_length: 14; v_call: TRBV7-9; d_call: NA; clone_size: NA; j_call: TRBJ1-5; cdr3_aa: CASSLGVGNQPQHF; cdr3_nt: TGTGCCAGCAGCTTGGGGGTAGGCAATCAGCCCCAGCATTTT
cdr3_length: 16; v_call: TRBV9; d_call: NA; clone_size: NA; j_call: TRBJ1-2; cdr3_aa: CASSVAAASAVGGYTF; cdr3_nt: TGTGCCAGCAGCGTAGCTGCAGCGTCAGCTGTGGGAGGCTACACCTTC
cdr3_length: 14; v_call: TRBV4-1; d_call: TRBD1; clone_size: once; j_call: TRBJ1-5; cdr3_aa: CASSPGQSRQPQHF; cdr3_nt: TGCGCCAGCAGCCCGGGACAGTCCCGGCAGCCCCAGCATTTT
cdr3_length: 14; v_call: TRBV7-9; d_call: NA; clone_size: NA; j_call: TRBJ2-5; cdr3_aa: CASSLDGGAETQYF; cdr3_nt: TGTGCCAGCAGCTTGGACGGGGGCGCGGAGACCCAGTACTTC
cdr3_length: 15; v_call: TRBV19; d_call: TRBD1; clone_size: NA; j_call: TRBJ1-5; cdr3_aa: CASTTETGGEQPQHF; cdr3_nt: TGTGCCAGCACGACCGAGACAGGGGGCGAACAGCCCCAGCATTTT
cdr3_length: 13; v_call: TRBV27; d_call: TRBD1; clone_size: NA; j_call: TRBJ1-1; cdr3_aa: CASSRTGVTEAFF; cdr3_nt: TGTGCCAGCAGCCGTACAGGGGTCACTGAAGCTTTCTTT
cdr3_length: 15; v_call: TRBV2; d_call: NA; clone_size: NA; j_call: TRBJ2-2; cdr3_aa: CASSEAIRVGGELFF; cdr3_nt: TGTGCCAGCAGTGAAGCGATAAGGGTTGGTGGGGAGCTGTTTTTT
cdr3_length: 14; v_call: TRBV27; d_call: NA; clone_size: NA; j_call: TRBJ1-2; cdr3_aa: CASRSTGSGGGYTF; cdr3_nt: TGTGCCAGCAGGTCAACAGGGTCTGGGGGTGGCTACACCTTC
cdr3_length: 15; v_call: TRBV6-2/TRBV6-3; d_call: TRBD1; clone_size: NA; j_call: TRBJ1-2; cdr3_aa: CASSYIGTGAYGYTF; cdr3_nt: TGTGCCAGCAGTTACATCGGGACAGGGGCTTATGGCTACACCTTC
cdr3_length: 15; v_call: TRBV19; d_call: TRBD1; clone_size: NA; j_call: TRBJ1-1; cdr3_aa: CASTDRGLGNTEAFF; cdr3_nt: TGTGCCAGTACGGACAGGGGGCTGGGGAACACTGAAGCTTTCTTT
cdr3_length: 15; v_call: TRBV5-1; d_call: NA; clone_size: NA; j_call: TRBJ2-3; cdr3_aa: CASSLRNRDTDTQYF; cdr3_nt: TGCGCCAGCAGCCTAAGGAACAGGGACACAGATACGCAGTATTTT
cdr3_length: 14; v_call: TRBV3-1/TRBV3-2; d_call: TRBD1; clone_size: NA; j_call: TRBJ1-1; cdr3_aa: CASSQGTGYTEAFF; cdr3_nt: TGTGCCAGCAGCCAAGGGACAGGGTATACTGAAGCTTTCTTT
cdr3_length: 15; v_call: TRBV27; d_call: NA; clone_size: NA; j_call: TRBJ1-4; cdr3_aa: CASSFGGGLDEKLFF; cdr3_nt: TGTGCCAGCAGTTTCGGAGGGGGGTTGGATGAAAAACTGTTTTTT
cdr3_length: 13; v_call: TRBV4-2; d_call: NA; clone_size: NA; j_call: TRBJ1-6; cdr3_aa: CASSQDRGSPLHF; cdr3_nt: TGTGCCAGCAGCCAAGACAGGGGTTCACCCCTCCACTTT
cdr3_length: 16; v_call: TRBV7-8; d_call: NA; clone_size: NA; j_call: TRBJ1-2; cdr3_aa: CASSLGGGRGNYGYTF; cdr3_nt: TGTGCCAGCAGCTTAGGAGGCGGCAGGGGTAACTATGGCTACACCTTC
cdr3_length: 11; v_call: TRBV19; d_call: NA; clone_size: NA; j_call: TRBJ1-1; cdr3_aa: CASSGTPEAFF; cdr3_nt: TGTGCCAGTAGTGGGACACCGGAAGCTTTCTTT
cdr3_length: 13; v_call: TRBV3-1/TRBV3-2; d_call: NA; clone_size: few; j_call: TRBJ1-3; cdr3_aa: CASSQVPGNTIYF; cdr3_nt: TGTGCCAGCAGCCAAGTTCCTGGAAACACCATATATTTT
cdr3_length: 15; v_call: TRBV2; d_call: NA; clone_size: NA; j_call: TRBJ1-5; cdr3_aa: CASSVGPSGESPQHF; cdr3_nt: TGTGCCAGCAGCGTTGGCCCATCGGGTGAATCACCCCAGCATTTT
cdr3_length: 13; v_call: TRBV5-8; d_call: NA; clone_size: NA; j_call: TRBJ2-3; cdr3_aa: CASREGNTDTQYF; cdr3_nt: TGTGCCAGCAGAGAGGGGAACACAGATACGCAGTATTTT
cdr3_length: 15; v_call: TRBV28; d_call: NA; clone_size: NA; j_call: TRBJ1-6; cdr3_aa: CASSQVSSYNSPLHF; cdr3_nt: TGTGCCAGCAGTCAGGTTAGCTCCTATAATTCACCCCTCCACTTT
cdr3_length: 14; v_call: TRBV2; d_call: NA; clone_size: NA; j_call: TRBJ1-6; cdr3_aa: CASSEQGIQSPLHF; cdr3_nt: TGTGCCAGCAGTGAACAGGGTATTCAATCACCCCTCCACTTT
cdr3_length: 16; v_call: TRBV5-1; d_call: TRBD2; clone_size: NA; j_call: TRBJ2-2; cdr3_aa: CASSDPGVAGVRELFF; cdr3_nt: TGCGCCAGCAGTGATCCCGGGGTAGCGGGAGTAAGGGAGCTGTTTTTT
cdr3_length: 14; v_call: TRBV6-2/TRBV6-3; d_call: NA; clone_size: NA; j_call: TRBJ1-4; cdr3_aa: CASSWGAEYEKLFF; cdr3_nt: TGTGCCAGCAGTTGGGGGGCCGAGTACGAAAAACTGTTTTTT
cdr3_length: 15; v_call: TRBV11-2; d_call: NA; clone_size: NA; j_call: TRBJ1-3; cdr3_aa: CASSTDVASGWTIYF; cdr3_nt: TGTGCCAGCAGCACAGACGTAGCCTCGGGGTGGACCATATATTTT
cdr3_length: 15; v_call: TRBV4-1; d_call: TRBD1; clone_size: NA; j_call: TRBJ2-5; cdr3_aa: CASSQGQGASETQYF; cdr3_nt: TGCGCCAGCAGCCAAGGACAGGGAGCGTCGGAGACCCAGTACTTC
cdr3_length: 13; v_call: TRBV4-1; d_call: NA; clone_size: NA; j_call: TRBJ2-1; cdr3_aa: CASSHELAGEQFF; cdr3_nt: TGCGCCAGCAGCCACGAATTGGCGGGTGAGCAGTTCTTC
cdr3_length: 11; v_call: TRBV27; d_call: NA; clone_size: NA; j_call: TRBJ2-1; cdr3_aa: CASSQYNEQFF; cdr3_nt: TGTGCCAGCAGTCAATACAATGAGCAGTTCTTC
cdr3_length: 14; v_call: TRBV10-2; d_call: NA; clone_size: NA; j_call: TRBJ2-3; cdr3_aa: CASRRTQPSDTQYF; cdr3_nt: TGCGCCAGCCGGAGAACCCAGCCCTCCGATACGCAGTATTTT